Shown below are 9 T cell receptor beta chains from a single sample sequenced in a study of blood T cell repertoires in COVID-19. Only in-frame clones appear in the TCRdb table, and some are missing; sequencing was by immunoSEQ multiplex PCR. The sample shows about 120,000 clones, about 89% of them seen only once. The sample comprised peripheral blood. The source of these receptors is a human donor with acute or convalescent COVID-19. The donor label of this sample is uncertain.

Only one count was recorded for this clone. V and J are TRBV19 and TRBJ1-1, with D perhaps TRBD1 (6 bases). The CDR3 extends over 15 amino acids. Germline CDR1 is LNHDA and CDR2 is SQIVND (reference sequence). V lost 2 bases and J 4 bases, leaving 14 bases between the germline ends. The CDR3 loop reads CASSILPGGATEAFF. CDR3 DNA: TGTGCCAGTAGTATACTGCCGGGGGGGGCCACTGAAGCTTTCTTT.

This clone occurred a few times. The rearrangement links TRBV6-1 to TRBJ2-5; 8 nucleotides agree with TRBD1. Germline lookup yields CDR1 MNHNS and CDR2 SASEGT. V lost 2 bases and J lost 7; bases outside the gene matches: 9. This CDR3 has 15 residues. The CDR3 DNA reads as TGTGCCAGCAGTGAAATAGGGGCAGGGGGCTTGACCCAGTACTTC. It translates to CASSEIGAGGLTQYF.

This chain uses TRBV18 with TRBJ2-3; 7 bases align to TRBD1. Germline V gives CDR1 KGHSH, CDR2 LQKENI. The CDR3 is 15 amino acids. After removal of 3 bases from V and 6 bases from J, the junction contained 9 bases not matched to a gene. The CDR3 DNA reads TGTGCCAGCTCACCTTTCCGGGACAGTGTGGATACGCAGTATTTT. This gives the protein CASSPFRDSVDTQYF.

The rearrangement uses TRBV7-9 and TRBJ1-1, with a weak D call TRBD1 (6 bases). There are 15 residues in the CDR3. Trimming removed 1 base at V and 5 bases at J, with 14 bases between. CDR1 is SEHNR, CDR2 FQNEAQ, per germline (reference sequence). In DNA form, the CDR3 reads TGTGCCAGCAGCTTAGGGGAGGGAGGGGGAACTGAAGCTTTCTTT. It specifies CASSLGEGGGTEAFF.

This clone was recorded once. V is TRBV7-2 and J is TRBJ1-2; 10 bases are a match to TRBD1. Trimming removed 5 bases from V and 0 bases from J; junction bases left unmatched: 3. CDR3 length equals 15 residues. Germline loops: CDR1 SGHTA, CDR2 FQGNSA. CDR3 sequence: CASSMTGGPNYGYTF. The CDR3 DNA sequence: TGTGCCAGCAGCATGACAGGGGGCCCTAACTATGGCTACACCTTC.

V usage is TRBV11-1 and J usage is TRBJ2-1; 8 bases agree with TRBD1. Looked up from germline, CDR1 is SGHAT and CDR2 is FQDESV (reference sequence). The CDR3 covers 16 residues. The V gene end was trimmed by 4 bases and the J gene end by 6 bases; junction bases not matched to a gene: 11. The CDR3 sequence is CASSSQLGQGLNEQFF. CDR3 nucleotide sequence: TGTGCCAGCAGCTCCCAACTTGGACAGGGTCTCAATGAGCAGTTCTTC.

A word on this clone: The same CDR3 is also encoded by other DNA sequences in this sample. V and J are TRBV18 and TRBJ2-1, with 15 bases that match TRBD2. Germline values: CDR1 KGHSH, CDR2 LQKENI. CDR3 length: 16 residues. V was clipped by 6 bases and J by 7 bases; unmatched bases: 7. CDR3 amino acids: CASSPPGLAGGNEQFF. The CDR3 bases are TGTGCCAGCTCGCCTCCGGGACTAGCGGGAGGAAATGAGCAGTTCTTC.

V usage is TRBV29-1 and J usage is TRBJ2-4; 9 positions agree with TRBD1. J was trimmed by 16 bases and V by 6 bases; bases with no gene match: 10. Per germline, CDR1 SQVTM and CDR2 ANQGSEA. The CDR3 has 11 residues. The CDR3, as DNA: TGCAGCGTGAAAGACAGGGGGGTGTTATACTTC. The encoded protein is CSVKDRGVLYF.

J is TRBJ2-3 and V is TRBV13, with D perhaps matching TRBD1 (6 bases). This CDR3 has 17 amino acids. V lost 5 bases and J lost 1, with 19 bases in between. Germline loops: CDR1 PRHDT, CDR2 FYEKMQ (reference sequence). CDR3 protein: CASSAHRVPSGTDTQYF. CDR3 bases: TGTGCCAGCAGCGCCCACAGGGTACCATCGGGCACAGATACGCAGTATTTT.